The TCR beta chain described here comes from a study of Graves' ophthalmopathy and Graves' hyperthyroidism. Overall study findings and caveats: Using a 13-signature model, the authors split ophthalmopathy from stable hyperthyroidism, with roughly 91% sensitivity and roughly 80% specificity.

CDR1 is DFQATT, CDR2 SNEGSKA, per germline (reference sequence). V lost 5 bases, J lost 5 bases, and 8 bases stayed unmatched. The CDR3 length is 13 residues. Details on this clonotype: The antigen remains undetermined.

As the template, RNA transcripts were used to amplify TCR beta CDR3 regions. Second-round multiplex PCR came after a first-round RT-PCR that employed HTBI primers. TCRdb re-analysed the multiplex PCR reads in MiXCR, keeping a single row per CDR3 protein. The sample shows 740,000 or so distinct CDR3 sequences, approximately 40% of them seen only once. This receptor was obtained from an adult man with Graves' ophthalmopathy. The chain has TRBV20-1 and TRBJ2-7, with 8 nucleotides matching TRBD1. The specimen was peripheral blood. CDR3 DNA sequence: TGCAGTGCTCGTAACCCGACAGGGGACGAGCAGTACTTC. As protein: CSARNPTGDEQYF.